The text below deals with one TCR beta chain. Germline V gives CDR1 SGHDT, CDR2 YYEEEE. Trimming removed 2 bases at V and 8 bases at J, with 10 bases between. This CDR3 contains 12 residues. The targeted sequencing depth was 1 in 200,000 to 1 in 1 million T cells. This table comes from immunoSEQ multiplex PCR, and its TCRdb copy is limited to in-frame clones, with some not included. The sample contains about 130,000 clones, over 75% of which appear only once. The record originates from a study of cytotoxic CD8 clonotypes in ibrutinib-treated CLL. This TCR derives from a human donor with chronic lymphocytic leukemia. The chain couples TRBV5-6 to TRBJ1-2; possible D gene TRBD1, 5 bases. The sample here was PBMCs, taken after 24 months of ibrutinib treatment. The DNA of the CDR3 is TGTGCCAGCAGCTTTAGGGGTGGAGGCTACACCTTC. Translating it yields CASSFRGGGYTF.